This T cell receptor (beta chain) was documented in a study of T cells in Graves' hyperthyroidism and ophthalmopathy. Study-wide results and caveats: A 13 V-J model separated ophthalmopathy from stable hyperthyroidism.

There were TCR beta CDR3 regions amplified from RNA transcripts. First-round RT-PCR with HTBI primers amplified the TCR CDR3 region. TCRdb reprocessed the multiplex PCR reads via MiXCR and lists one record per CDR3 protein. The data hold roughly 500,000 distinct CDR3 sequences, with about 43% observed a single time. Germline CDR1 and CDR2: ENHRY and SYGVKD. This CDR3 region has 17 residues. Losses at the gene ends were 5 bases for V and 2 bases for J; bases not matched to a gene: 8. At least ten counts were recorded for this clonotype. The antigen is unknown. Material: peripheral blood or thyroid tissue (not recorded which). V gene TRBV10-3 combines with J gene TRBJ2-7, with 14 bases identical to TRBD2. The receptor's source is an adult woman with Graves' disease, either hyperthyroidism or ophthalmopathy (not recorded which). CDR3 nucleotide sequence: TGTGCCATCAGTCCGACTAGCGGGAGGGTCGGAACCTACGAGCAGTACTTC. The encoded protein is CAISPTSGRVGTYEQYF.